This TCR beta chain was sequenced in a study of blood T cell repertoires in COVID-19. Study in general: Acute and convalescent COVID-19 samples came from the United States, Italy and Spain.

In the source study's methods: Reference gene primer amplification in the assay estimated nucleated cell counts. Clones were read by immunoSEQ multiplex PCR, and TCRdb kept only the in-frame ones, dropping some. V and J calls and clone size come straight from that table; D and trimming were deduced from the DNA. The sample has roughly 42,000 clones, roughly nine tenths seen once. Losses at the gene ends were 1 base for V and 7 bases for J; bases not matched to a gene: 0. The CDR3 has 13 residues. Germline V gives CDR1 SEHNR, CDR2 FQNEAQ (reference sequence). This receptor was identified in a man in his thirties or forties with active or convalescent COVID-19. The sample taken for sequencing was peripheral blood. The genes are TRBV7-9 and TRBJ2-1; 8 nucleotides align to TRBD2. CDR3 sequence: CASSLGGRNEQFF. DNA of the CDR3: TGTGCCAGCAGCTTAGGCGGGAGGAATGAGCAGTTCTTC.